Detailed here is one T cell receptor (beta chain). The entry originates in a study of identical twins. TCRdb independently ran MiXCR on the 5' RACE reads; one entry per CDR3 protein. This sample has nearly 900,000 distinct CDR3 sequences; approximately 13% occur once, and the top ten carry about 1.5%. The CDR3 runs to 19 residues. The V gene end was trimmed by 0 bases and the J gene end by 5 bases; junction bases not matched to a gene: 13. Germline CDR1 reads SGHDN; CDR2 reads FVKESK. The same sample was also used in a study of yellow fever vaccine responses in identical twins.

V is TRBV14 and J is TRBJ2-3; 11 positions match TRBD2. Material for sequencing was PBMCs. This receptor was identified in a young woman in good health. The CDR3 DNA reads TGTGCCAGCAGCCAAGAAGCTCAACGGGCTCTAGCGGGAGGAGATACGCAGTATTTT. It translates to CASSQEAQRALAGGDTQYF.